This TCR beta chain stems from a study of technical replicates of blood from a handful of donors. Measured with immunoSEQ multiplex PCR; TCRdb has only the in-frame clones, and not every one. Found here are some 80,000 clones, approximately 90% of them singletons; the top ten hold about 0.26%. Deletions cut 2 bases from V and 0 bases from J, with 11 bases between. There are 16 residues in the CDR3. Germline CDR1 and CDR2: SGHTA and FQGNSA. Material: T cells isolated from PBMCs. This TCR was sampled from a human donor in good health. The J gene is TRBJ1-3, the V gene TRBV7-2; D unclear. The CDR3: CASSLSSVNSGNTIYF. DNA of the CDR3: TGTGCCAGCAGCTTATCCTCAGTAAACTCTGGAAACACCATATATTTT.